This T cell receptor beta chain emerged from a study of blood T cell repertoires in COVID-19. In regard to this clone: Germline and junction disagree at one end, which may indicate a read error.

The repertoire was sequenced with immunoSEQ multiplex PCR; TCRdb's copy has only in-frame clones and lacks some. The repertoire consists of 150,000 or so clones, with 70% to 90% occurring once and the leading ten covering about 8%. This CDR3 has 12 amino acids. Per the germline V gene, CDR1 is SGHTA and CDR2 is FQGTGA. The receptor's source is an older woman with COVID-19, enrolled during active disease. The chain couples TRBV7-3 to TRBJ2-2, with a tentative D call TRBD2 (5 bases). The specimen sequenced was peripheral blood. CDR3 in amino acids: CASSDQTGKLFF. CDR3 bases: TGTGCCAGCAGCGACCAGACCGGGAAGCTGTTTTTT.